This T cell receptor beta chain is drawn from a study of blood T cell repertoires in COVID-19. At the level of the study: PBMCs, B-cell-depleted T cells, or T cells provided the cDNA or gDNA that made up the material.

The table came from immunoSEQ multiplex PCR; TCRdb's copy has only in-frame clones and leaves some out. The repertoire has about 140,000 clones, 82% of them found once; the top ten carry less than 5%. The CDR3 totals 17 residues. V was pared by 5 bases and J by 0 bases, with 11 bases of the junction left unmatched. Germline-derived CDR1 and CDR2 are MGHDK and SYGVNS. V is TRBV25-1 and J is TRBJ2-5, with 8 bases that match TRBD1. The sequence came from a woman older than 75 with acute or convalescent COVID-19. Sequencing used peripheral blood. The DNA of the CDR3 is TGTGCCAGCAGTCCCCACCTAGGACAGGGCAACCAAGAGACCCAGTACTTC. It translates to CASSPHLGQGNQETQYF.